The 9 T cell receptor beta chains listed next were all sequenced from one sample in a study of T cells in Graves' hyperthyroidism and ophthalmopathy. RNA transcripts gave rise to amplified TCR beta CDR3 regions. A first-round RT-PCR of the TCR CDR3 used the HTBI primer set. A single record per CDR3 protein comes from TCRdb applying MiXCR to the multiplex PCR reads. The table lists around 350,000 distinct CDR3 sequences, less than 15% of them singletons. The sequenced sample was blood. The receptors stem from a woman aged 18-35 years with Graves' hyperthyroidism.

This clonotype was seen ten or more times. The CDR3 DNA is TGTGCCAGCCAGAACCAGGTCTCTAGCAATCAGCCCCAGCATTTT. Its protein is CASQNQVSSNQPQHF. The V gene is TRBV6-1, the J gene TRBJ1-5; D is undetermined. The CDR3 runs 15 residues. Germline V gene sequence: CDR1 MNHNS, CDR2 SASEGT. The V and J ends lost 8 bases and 0 bases respectively, with 14 bases between them.

This clonotype was picked up many times. The chain has TRBV7-8 and TRBJ2-7; D is uncertain. Germline V lookup: CDR1 SGHVS, CDR2 FQNEAQ. The V and J ends lost 4 bases and 1 base respectively, with 11 bases between them. This CDR3 comprises 14 residues. CDR3 protein: CASSSSSGSYEQYF. CDR3 in DNA: TGTGCCAGCAGCTCGAGCTCCGGATCCTACGAGCAGTACTTC.

This clonotype occurred many times. V gene TRBV11-2 combines with J gene TRBJ2-7, with unresolved D. The germline V gene has CDR1 SGHAT and CDR2 FQNNGV. Trimming shortened V by 1 base and J by 3 bases, and 7 bases separated the two germline ends. The CDR3 is 13 amino acids. CDR3 sequence reads: CASSLGWDYEQYF. The CDR3 coding sequence is TGTGCCAGCAGCTTAGGGTGGGACTACGAGCAGTACTTC.

The chain combines TRBV2 with TRBJ1-3, with TRBD1 as a possible D gene (6 bases). The ends were cut back, 10 bases at V and 8 bases at J, with 12 bases in the middle. The germline V gene encodes CDR1 SNHLY and CDR2 FYNNEI. This CDR3 contains 11 residues. CDR3 region: CATPTGDTIYF. The CDR3 coding sequence is TGTGCCACCCCGACAGGAGACACCATATATTTT.

V gene TRBV15 combines with J gene TRBJ2-3; possibly TRBD1 or TRBD2 for D (5 bases each). This CDR3 has 18 residues. Trimming cost V 1 base and J 6 bases, with 23 bases left between them. Per the germline V gene, CDR1 is LNHNV and CDR2 is YYDKDF (reference sequence). The CDR3 DNA reads as TGTGCCACCAGCAGAGGCAGCCCTCGGGACGGCGTCGGGGATACGCAGTATTTT. Protein: CATSRGSPRDGVGDTQYF.

This clonotype was found many times. The rearrangement uses TRBV6-1 and TRBJ1-5, with D perhaps matching TRBD1 (5 bases). V lost 5 bases to trimming and J lost 4 bases, with 12 bases between them. Germline V gene sequence: CDR1 MNHNS, CDR2 SASEGT. This CDR3 is built from 14 residues. CDR3 DNA sequence: TGTGCCAGCAGTTCTCAGGGTATTAATCAGCCCCAGCATTTT. This gives the protein CASSSQGINQPQHF.

The genes are TRBV6-2 or TRBV6-3 and TRBJ1-5, with 9 bases aligning to TRBD1. Germline V gene lookup returns CDR1 MNHEY and CDR2 SVGEGT. The CDR3 loop spans 15 amino acids. Trimming removed 7 bases from V and 1 base from J; junction bases left unmatched: 5. In DNA form, the CDR3 reads TGTGCCAGCAAATTCGGACAGGGGAGCAATCAGCCCCAGCATTTT. Protein: CASKFGQGSNQPQHF.

This clonotype was seen only a few times. The J gene is TRBJ1-6, the V gene TRBV3-1; TRBD1 is a possible D gene (6 bases). V lost 4 bases and J 8 bases, leaving 15 bases between the germline ends. The V gene's germline CDR1 is LGHDT and CDR2 YNNKEL (reference sequence). This CDR3 is 15 amino acids long. CDR3: CASSPGAGVYSPLHF. CDR3 coding DNA: TGTGCCAGCAGCCCGGGGGCAGGGGTTTATTCACCCCTCCACTTT.

The table lists this clonotype with many counts. The chain has TRBV13 and TRBJ2-5; 11 positions agree with TRBD1. This CDR3 comprises 19 residues. CDR1 PRHDT and CDR2 FYEKMQ come from the germline V gene (reference sequence). V gave up 2 bases and J gave up 5 bases; unmatched junction bases: 16. In DNA, the CDR3 is TGTGCCAGCAGCTTACGGCTTGCAAGGGACAGGGGGACCGCGGAGACCCAGTACTTC. Amino acids: CASSLRLARDRGTAETQYF.